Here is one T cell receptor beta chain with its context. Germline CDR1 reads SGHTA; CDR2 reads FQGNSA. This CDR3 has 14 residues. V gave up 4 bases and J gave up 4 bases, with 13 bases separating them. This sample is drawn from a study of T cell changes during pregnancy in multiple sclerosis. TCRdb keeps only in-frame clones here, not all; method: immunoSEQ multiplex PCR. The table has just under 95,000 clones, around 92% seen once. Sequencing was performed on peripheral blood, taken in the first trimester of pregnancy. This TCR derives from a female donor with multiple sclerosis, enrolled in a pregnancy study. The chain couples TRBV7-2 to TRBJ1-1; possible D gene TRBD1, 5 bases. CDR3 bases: TGTGCCAGCAGCTCGTTAGCGGGGGGCACTGAAGCTTTCTTT. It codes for CASSSLAGGTEAFF.